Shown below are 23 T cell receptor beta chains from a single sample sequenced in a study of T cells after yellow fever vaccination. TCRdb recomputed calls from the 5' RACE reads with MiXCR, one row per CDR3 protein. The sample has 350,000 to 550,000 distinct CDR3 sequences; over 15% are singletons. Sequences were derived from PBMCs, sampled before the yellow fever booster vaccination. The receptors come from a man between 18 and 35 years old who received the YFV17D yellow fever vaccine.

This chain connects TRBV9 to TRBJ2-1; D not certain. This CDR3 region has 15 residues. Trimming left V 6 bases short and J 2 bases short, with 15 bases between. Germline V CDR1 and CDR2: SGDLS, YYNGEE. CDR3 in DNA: TGTGCCAGCACCCCGCGTGCGATCACCTACAATGAGCAGTTCTTC. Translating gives CASTPRAITYNEQFF.

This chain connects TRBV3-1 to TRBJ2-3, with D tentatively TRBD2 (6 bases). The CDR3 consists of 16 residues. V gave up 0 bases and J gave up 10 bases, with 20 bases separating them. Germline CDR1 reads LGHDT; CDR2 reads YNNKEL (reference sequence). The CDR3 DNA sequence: TGTGCCAGCAGCCAAGATTTTGCCCCGACTAGATCTCCGCAGTATTTT. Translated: CASSQDFAPTRSPQYF.

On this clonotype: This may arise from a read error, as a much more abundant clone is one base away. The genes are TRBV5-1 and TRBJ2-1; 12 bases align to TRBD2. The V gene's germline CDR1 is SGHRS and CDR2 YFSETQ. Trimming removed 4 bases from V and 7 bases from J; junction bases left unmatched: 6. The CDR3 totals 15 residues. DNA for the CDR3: TGCGCCAGCAGCGTCCCTACTAGCGGGGGGAATGAGCAGTTCTTC. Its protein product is CASSVPTSGGNEQFF.

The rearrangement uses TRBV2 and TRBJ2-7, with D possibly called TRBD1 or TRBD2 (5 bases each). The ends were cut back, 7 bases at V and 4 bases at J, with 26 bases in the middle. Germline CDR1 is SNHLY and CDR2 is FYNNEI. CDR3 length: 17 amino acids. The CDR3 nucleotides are TGTGCCAGCATTGGTTCTACGGGGCTCGGCTCCCGGTACGAGCAGTACGTC. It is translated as CASIGSTGLGSRYEQYV.

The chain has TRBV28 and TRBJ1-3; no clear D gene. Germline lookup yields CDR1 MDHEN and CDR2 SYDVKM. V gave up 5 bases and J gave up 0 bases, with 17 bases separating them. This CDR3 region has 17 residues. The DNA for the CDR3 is TGTGCCAGCAGTCCGACCCTGGGCAGATTCTCTGGAAACACCATATATTTT. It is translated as CASSPTLGRFSGNTIYF.

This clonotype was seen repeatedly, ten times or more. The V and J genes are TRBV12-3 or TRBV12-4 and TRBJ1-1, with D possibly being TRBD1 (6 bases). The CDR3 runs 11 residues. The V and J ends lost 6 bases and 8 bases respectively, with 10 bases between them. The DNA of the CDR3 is TGTGCCAGCAGACTTACAGGGGAAGCTTTCTTT. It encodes CASRLTGEAFF.

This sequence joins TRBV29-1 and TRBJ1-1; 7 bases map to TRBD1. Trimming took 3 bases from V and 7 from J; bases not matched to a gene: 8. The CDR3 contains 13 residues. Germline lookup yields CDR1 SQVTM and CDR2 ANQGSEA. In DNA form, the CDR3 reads TGCAGCGTTGATGTTGGAGGGGGCAATGAAGCTTTCTTT. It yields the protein CSVDVGGGNEAFF. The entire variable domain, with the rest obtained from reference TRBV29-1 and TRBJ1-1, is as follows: SAVISQKPSRDICQRGTSLTIQCQVDSQVTMMFWYRQQPGQSLTLIATANQGSEATYESGFVIDKFPISRPNLTFSTLTVSNMSPEDSSIYLCSVDVGGGNEAFFGQGTRLTVV.

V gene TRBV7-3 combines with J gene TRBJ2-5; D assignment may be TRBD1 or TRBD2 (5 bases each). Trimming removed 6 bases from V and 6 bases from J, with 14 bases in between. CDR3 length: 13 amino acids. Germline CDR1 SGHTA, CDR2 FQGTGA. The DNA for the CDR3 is TGTGCCAGCAGTGCCGGGACCCCTAAGACCCAGTACTTC. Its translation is CASSAGTPKTQYF. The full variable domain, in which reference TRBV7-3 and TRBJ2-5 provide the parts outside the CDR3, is GAGVSQTPSNKVTEKGKYVELRCDPISGHTALYWYRQSLGQGPEFLIYFQGTGAADDSGLPNDRFFAVRPEGSVSTLKIQRTERGDSAVYLCASSAGTPKTQYFGPGTRLLVL.

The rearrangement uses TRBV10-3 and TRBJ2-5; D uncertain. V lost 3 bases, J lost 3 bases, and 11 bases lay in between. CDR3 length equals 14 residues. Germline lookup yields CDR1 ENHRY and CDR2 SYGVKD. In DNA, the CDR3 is TGTGCCATCAGTGACCGCCCGGCGGAAGAGACCCAGTACTTC. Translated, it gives CAISDRPAEETQYF.

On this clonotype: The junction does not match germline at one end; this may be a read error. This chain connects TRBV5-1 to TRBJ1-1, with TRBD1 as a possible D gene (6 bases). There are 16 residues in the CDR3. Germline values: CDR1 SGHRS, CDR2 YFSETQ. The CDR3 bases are TGCGCCAGCAGATTTGGGACACGGGACCCCTGGGAGCAGTGCCTCTTT. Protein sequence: CASRFGTRDPWEQCLF. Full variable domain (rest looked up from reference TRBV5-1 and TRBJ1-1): KAGVTQTPRYLIKTRGQQVTLSCSPISGHRSVSWYQQTPGQGLQFLFEYFSETQRNKGNFPGRFSGRQFSNSRSEMNVSTLELGDSALYLCASRFGTRDPWEQCLFGQGTRLTVV.

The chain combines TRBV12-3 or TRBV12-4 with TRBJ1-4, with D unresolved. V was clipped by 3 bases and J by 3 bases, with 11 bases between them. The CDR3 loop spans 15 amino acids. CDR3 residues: CASSLLDEANEKLFF. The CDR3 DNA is TGTGCCAGCAGTTTGTTGGACGAAGCTAATGAAAAACTGTTTTTT.

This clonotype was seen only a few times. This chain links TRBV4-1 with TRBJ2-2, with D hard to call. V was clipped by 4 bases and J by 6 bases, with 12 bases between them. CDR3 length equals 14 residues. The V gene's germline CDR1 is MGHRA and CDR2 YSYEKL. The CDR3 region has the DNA TGCGCCAGCAGCCGGGCTAGTATGTCCGGGGAGCTGTTTTTT. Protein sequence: CASSRASMSGELFF.

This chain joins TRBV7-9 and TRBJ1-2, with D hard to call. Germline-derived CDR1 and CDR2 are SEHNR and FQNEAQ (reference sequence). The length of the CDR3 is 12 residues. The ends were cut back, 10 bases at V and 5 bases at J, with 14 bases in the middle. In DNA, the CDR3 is TGTGCCATTCCGCGGGGAGGGTATGGCTACACCTTC. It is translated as CAIPRGGYGYTF.

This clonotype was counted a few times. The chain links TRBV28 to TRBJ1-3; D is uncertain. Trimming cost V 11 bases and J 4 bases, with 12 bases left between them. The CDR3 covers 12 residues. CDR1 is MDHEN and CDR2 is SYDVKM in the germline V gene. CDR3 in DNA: TGTGCCGAAGGGCAGGACGGAAACACCATATATTTT. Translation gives CAEGQDGNTIYF.

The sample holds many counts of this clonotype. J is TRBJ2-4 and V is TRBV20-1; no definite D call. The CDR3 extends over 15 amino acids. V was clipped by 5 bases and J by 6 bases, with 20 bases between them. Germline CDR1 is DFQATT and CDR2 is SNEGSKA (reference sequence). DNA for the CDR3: TGCAGTGCTCCCTCTCCCCGTGATGGGCCAAACATTCAGTACTTC. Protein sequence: CSAPSPRDGPNIQYF.

CDR3 in amino acids: CASSSEVADTQYF. In DNA form, the CDR3 reads TGTGCCAGCAGCTCGGAGGTGGCAGATACGCAGTATTTT. This chain uses TRBV7-2 with TRBJ2-3, with D possibly being TRBD2 (5 bases). The V and J ends lost 4 bases and 4 bases respectively, with 9 bases between them. Germline assignment: CDR1 SGHTA and CDR2 FQGNSA. The CDR3 totals 13 residues.

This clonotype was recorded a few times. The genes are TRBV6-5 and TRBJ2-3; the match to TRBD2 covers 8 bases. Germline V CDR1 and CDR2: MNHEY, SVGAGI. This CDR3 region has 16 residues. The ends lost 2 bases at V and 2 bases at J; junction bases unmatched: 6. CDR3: CASSYKAGATTDTQYF. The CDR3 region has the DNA TGTGCCAGCAGTTACAAAGCGGGGGCCACCACAGATACGCAGTATTTT.

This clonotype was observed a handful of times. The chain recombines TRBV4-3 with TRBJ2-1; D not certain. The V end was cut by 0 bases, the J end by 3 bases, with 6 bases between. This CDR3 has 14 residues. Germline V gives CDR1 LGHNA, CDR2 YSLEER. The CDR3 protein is CASSQESGYNEQFF. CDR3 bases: TGCGCCAGCAGCCAAGAGTCAGGCTACAATGAGCAGTTCTTC.

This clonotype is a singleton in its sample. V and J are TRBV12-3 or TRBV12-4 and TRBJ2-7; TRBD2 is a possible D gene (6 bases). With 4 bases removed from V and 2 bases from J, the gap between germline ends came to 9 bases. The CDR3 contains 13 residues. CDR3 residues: CASSSGLTYEQYF. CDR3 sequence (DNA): TGTGCCAGCAGTTCAGGACTAACCTACGAGCAGTACTTC.

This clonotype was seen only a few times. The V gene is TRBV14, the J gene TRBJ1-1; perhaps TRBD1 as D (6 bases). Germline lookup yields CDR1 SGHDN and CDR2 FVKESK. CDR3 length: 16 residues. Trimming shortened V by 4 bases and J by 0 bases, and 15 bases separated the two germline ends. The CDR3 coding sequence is TGTGCCAGCAGCCCCCTGGTACAGGGTATGAACACTGAAGCTTTCTTT. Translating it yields CASSPLVQGMNTEAFF.

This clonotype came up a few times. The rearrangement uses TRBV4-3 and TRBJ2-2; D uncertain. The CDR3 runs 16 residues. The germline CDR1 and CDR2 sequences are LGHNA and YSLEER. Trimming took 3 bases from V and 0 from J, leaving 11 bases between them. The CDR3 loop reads CASSQPLSTNTGELFF. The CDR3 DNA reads TGCGCCAGCAGCCAGCCCCTATCTACGAACACCGGGGAGCTGTTTTTT.

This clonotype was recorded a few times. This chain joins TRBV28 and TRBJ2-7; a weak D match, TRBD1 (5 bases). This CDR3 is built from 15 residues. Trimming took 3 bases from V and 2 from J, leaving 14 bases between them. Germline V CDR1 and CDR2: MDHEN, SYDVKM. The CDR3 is CASSFRQPPTYEQYV. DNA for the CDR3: TGTGCCAGCAGTTTCCGACAGCCGCCCACCTACGAGCAGTACGTC.

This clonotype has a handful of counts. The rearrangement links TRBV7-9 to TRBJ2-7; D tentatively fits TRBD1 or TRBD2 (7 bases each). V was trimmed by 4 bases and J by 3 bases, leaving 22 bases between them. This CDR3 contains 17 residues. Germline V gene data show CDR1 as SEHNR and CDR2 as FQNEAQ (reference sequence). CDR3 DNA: TGTGCCAGCAGCTGGAGTATGCAGGGGGGGCGAGTCTACGAGCAGTACTTC. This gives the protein CASSWSMQGGRVYEQYF. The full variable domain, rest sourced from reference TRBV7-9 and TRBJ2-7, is DTGVSQNPRHKITKRGQNVTFRCDPISEHNRLYWYRQTLGQGPEFLTYFQNEAQLEKSRLLSDRFSAERPKGSFSTLEIQRTEQGDSAMYLCASSWSMQGGRVYEQYFGPGTRLTVT.